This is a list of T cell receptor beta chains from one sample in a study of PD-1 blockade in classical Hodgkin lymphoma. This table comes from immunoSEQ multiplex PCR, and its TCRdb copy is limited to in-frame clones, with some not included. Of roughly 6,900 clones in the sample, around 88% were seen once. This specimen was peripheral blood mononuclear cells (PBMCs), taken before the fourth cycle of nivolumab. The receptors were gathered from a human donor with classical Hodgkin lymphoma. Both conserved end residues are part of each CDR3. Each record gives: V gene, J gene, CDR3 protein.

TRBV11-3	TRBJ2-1	CASSTRGYEQFF
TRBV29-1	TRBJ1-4	CSVAGGFNEKLFF
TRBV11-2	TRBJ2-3	CASSSRTPSTDTQYF
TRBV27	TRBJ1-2	CASSPTGMGYTF
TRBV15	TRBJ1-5	CATSRGNQPQHF
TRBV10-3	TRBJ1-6	CAISGSGGRSPLHF
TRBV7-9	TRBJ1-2	CASSLQGFGYTF
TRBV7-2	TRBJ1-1	CASSSLGGTEAFF
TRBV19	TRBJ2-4	CASSSGQGRIAKNIQYF
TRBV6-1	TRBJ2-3	CASISGTRYTDTQYF
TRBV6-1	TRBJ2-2	CASSEASGGAGELFF
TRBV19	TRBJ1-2	CASSIGSGSYGYTF
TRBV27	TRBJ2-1	CASKGQGYNEQFF
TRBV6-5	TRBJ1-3	CASSRYGTAGNTIYF
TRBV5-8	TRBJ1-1	CASSFGQTTAFF
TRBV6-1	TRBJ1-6	CASSEGPQAGSPLHF
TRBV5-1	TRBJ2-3	CASSLRADADTQYF
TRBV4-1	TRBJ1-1	CASNKGGATEAFF
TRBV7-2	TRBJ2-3	CASSSRGVPRNTDTQYF
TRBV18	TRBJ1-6	CASSPGDDSPLHF
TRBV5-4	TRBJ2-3	CASSPGGGRADTQYF
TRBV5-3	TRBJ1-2	CARSLVQGASCVEMNNYGYTF
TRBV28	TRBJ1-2	CASSLRVDPHGYTF